This record concerns one T cell receptor beta chain sequence. This receptor's antigen is unknown. The record has no base qualities; no much larger clone is one base away. This record belongs to a study of T cell changes during pregnancy in multiple sclerosis (dated by TCRdb to 2018 to 2020). Study-wide context: The study looked at changes in the T cell repertoire across pregnancy in women with multiple sclerosis.

The library was obtained by the immunoSEQ multiplex PCR assay. As stored in TCRdb, this immuneACCESS dataset retains in-frame rearrangements with V and J assigned. A fraction of the clones does not appear; measured against another copy, unresolved V genes explain less than half of the discrepancy, and the remainder lacks a known reason. The sample table shows around 110,000 clones, and 80% to 95% are seen once. Roughly 0.82% of the sample is taken by the ten largest. The TCR originated in a female donor in good health, enrolled as a control in a pregnancy study. Sequencing used peripheral blood, obtained in the third trimester of pregnancy.

In nucleotide form, the sequence is TGTGCCAGTAGTATAGATCACGGAGGGACTGGGGCCAACGTCCTGACTTTC. Its translation is CASSIDHGGTGANVLTF. The receptor chain draws on TRBV19 and TRBJ2-6; a tentative D match to TRBD2 spans 6 bases. A distance of 11 bases separates the germline ends of V and J, which lose 0 bases and 2 bases respectively. CDR1 and CDR2 (LNHDA, SQIVND) derive from the germline V gene (reference sequence). From the cysteine through the phenylalanine, the CDR3 covers 17 amino acids. Only CDR3 DNA remains: 51 bases, in frame from the first base.